This entry features one TCR beta chain sequence. The sample originates from a study of cytomegalovirus exposure and HLA in healthy donors. Generated by immunoSEQ multiplex PCR, the TCRdb table keeps only in-frame clones and is missing some. The repertoire holds 200,000 to 250,000 clones, with approximately 90% as singletons. The CDR3 extends over 14 amino acids. Germline loops: CDR1 GTSNPN, CDR2 SVGIG (reference sequence). V lost 4 bases and J lost 6, with 17 bases in between. The chain employs TRBV30 and TRBJ2-3; tentative D call: TRBD2 (6 bases). Sequencing was performed on PBMCs. This TCR was recovered from a woman aged 18 to 35 in good health and CMV-seronegative. The CDR3 coding sequence is TGTGCCTGGAACGGGGGTCCCGCGTTGGATACGCAGTATTTT. Translating it yields CAWNGGPALDTQYF.